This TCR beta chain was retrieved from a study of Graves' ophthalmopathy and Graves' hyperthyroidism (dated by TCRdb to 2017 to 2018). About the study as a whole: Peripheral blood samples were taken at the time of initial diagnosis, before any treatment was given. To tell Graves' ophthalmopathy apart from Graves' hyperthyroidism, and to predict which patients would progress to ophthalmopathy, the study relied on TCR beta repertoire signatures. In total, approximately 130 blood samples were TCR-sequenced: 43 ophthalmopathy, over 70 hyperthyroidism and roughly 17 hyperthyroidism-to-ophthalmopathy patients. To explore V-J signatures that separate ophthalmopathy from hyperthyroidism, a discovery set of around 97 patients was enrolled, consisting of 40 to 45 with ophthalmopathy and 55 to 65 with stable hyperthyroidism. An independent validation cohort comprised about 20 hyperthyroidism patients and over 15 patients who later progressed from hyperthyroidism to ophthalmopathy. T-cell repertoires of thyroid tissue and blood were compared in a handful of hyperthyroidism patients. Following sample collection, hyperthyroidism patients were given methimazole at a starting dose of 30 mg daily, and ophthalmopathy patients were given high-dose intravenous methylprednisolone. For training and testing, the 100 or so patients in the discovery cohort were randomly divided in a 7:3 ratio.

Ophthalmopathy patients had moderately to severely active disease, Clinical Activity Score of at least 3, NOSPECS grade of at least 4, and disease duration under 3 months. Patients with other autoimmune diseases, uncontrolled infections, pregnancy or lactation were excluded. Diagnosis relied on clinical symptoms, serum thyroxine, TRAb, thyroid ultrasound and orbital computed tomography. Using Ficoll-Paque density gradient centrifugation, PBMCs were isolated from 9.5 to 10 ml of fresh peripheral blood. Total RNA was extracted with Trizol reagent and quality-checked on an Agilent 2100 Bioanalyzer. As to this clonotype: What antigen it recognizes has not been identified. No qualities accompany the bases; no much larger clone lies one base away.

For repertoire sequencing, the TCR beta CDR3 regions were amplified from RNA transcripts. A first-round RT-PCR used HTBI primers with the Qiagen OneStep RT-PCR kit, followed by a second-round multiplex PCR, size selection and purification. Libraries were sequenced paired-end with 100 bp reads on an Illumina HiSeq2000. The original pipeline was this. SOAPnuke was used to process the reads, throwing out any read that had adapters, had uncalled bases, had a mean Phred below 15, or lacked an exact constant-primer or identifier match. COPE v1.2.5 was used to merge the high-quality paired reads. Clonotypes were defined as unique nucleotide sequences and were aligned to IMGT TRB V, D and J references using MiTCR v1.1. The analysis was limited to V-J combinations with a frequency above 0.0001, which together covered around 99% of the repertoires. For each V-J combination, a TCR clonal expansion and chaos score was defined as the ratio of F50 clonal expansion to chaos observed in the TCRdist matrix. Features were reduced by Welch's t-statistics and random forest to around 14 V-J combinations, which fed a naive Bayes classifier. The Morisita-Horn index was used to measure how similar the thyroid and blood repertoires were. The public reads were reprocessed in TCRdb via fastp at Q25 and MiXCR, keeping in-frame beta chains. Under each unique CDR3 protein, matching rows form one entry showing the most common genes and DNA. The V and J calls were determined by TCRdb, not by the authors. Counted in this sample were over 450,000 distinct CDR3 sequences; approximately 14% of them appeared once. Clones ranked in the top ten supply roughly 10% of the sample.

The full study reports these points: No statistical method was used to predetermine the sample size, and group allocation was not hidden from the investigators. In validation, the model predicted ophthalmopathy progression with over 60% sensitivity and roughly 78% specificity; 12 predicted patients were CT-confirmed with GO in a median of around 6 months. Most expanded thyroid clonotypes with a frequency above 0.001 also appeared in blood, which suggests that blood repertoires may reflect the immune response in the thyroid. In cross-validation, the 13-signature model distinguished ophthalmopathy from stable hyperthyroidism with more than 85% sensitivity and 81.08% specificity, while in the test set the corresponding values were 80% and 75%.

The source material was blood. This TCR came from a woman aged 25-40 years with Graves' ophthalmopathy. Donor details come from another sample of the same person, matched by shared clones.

In nucleotide form, the sequence is TGCGCCAGCAGCTTGGAGTTTCGGGGACCTGGGGCCAACGTCCTGACTTTC. This sequence encodes CASSLEFRGPGANVLTF. In this chain, TRBV5-1 is recombined with TRBJ2-6; the D gene may be TRBD1 or TRBD2, since each aligns over 5 bases. From its cysteine to its phenylalanine, the CDR3 spans 17 amino acids. This entry keeps only the CDR3 DNA: 51 bases, framed from base 1. V is cut by 0 bases and J by 2 bases, and the space between the germline ends is 12 bases. According to the germline V gene, CDR1 reads SGHRS and CDR2 reads YFSETQ.